A selection of T cell receptor beta chains follows, all from one sample in a study of Ad26.COV2.S vaccination and SARS-CoV-2 variants. Sequenced by immunoSEQ multiplex PCR; TCRdb stores in-frame clones only, minus some. The table records a few hundred thousand clones, about 88% of them present only once. Sequenced material: peripheral blood, taken in a trial of Ad26.COV2.S vaccine versus placebo. The receptor source for this set is a person aged 18-65 years who received the Ad26.COV2.S COVID-19 vaccine or a placebo. CDR3s include the opening cysteine and the closing phenylalanine or tryptophan. Each record gives: V gene, clone size, J gene, D gene, CDR3 DNA, CDR3 protein. The D gene is left open where the match is weak. Clone size, where shown, is once, few, many, or a class for clones that have expanded.

>TRBV6-5|.|TRBJ1-6|TRBD1
TGTGCCAGCAGCCAGGACAGGGGGAATTCACCCCTCCACTTT
CASSQDRGNSPLHF
>TRBV11-3|once|TRBJ2-5|.
TGTGCCAGCAGCTTAGGGTACCAAGAGACCCAGTACTTC
CASSLGYQETQYF
>TRBV5-1|.|TRBJ2-3|TRBD2
TGCGCCAGCAGCTTACCCTCCAGCGGGGGGACTAGCGGGATCCCTAGCACAGATACGCAGTATTTT
CASSLPSSGGTSGIPSTDTQYF
>TRBV11-3|.|TRBJ2-1|.
TGTGCCAGCAGCTTAGCGGGCGGGTCTTTTCAAAATGAGCAGTTCTTC
CASSLAGGSFQNEQFF
>TRBV7-2|.|TRBJ2-3|TRBD2
TGTGCCAGCAGCTTAGTCTCTAGCGGGATGGGGTCGGATACGCAGTATTTT
CASSLVSSGMGSDTQYF
>TRBV29-1|.|TRBJ2-3|TRBD2
TGCAGCGTTGTGAAGGGGACTAGGGGCACAGATACGCAGTATTTT
CSVVKGTRGTDTQYF
>TRBV5-1|.|TRBJ1-2|TRBD1
TGCGCCAGCAGCTCCGGGACAGTCTATGGCTACACCTTC
CASSSGTVYGYTF
>TRBV27|.|TRBJ2-1|TRBD2
TGTGCCAGCAGCCCGGGGCGACTAGCGGGAGGTACTGAGCAGTTCTTC
CASSPGRLAGGTEQFF
>TRBV30|.|TRBJ2-7|.
TGTGCCTGGAGTAAGGACAGCTCCTACGAGCAGTACTTC
CAWSKDSSYEQYF
>TRBV6-2/TRBV6-3|.|TRBJ2-5|.
TGTGCCAGCAGTTCCCTGGAGCCCCAAGAGACCCAGTACTTC
CASSSLEPQETQYF
>TRBV15|many|TRBJ2-7|TRBD1
TGTGCCACCAGCCCGGGACAGGACGGTCCCTACGAGCAGTACTTC
CATSPGQDGPYEQYF
>TRBV15|.|TRBJ2-5|TRBD2
TGTGCCACCAGCGGAGGGGGACTAGCCTTTTCAGAGACCCAGTACTTC
CATSGGGLAFSETQYF
>TRBV3-1/TRBV3-2|.|TRBJ2-1|.
TGTGCCAGCAGCCAAGATATAATTGACAGCTACAATGAGCAGTTCTTC
CASSQDIIDSYNEQFF
>TRBV6-5|.|TRBJ2-3|.
TGTGCCAGCAGTTACTCGGACAGACGAACAGATACGCAGTATTTT
CASSYSDRRTDTQYF
>TRBV14|.|TRBJ1-2|.
TGTGCCAGCAGCCAAGGTATGGCATACAACTATGGCTACACCTTC
CASSQGMAYNYGYTF
>TRBV9|once|TRBJ2-3|.
TGTGCCAGCAGCGACGGGAAGAGTAACACAGATACGCAGTATTTT
CASSDGKSNTDTQYF
>TRBV5-1|.|TRBJ1-3|.
TGCGCCAGCAGCTTGAATACTGGAAACACCATATATTTT
CASSLNTGNTIYF
>TRBV6-2/TRBV6-3|.|TRBJ2-5|.
TGTGCCAGCAGTTATACGGGAGTTTGGCAAGAGACCCAGTACTTC
CASSYTGVWQETQYF
>TRBV20-1|.|TRBJ2-7|.
TGCAGTGCTAGGGGTGGCTACGAGCAGTACTTC
CSARGGYEQYF
>TRBV28|once|TRBJ1-2|TRBD1
TGTGCCAGCAGTACAGGGGGACAGCTCTATGGCTACACCTTC
CASSTGGQLYGYTF
>TRBV14|.|TRBJ2-7|TRBD1
TGTGCCAGCAGCCAAGAACAGGGGTCCTACGAGCAGTACTTC
CASSQEQGSYEQYF
>TRBV6-5|few|TRBJ1-3|.
TGTGCCAGCAGTTACTCGGCCGGGACGGGAGGAAACACCATATATTTT
CASSYSAGTGGNTIYF